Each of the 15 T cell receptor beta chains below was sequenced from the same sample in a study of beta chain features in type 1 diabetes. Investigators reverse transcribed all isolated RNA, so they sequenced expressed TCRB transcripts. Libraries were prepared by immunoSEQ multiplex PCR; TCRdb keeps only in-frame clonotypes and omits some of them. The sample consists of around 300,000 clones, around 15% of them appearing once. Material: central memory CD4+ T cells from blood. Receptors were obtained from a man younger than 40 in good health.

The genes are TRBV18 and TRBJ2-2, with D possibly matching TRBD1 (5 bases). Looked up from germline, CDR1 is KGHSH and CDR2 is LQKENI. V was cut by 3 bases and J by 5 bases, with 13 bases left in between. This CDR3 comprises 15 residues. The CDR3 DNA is TGTGCCAGCTCACCCCTGGATCACAGGACCGGGGAGCTGTTTTTT. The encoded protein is CASSPLDHRTGELFF.

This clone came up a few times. The CDR3 spells CASSPRGVVSSPLHF. The CDR3 DNA is TGTGCCAGCTCACCAAGGGGGGTAGTAAGTTCACCCCTCCACTTT. The chain is built from TRBV18 and TRBJ1-6; maybe TRBD1 (6 bases). V was shortened by 2 bases and J by 9 bases, with 14 bases between the two germline ends. In germline, CDR1 is KGHSH, CDR2 LQKENI. The CDR3 spans 15 residues.

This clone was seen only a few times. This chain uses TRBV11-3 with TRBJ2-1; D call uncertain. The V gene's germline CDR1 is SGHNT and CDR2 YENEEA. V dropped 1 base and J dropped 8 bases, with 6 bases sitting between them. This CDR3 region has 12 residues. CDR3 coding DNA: TGTGCCAGCAGCTTAGTAGCCTATGAGCAGTTCTTC. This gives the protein CASSLVAYEQFF.

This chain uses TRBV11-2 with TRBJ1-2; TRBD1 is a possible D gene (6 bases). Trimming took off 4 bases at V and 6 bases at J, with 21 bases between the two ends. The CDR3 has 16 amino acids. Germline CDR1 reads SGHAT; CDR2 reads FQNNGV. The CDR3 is CASSSPRGAIANGYTF. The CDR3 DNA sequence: TGTGCCAGCAGCTCCCCACGGGGGGCGATAGCGAATGGCTACACCTTC.

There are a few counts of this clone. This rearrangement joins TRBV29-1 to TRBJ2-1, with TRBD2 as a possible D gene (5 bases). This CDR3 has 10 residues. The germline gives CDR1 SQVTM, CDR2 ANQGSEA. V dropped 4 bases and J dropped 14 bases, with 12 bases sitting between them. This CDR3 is CSVVVGAKFF. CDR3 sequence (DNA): TGCAGCGTTGTAGTGGGAGCGAAGTTCTTC.

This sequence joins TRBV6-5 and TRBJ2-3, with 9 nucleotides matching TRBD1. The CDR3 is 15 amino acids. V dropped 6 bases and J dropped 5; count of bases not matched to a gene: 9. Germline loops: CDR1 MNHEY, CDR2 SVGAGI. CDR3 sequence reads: CASRTGTGYRDTQYF. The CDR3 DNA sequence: TGTGCCAGCAGGACCGGGACAGGGTACCGAGATACGCAGTATTTT.

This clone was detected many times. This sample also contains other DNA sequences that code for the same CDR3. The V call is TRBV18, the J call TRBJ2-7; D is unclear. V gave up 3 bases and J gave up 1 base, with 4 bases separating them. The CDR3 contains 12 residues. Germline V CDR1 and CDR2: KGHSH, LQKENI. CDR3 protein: CASSPESYEQYF. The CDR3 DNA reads TGTGCCAGCTCACCGGAATCCTACGAGCAGTACTTC.

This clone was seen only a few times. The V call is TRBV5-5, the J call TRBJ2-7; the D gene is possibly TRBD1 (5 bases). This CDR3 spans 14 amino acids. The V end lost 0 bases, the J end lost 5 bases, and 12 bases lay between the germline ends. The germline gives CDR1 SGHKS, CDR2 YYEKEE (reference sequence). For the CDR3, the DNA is TGTGCCAGCAGCTTGGGACAGCGAGGCGACGAGCAGTACTTC. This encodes CASSLGQRGDEQYF.

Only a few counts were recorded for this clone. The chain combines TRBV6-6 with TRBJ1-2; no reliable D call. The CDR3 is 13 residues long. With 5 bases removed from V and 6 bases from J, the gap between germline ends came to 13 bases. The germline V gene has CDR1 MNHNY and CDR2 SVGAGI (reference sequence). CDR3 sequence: CASSPDGPNGYTF. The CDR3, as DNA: TGTGCCAGCAGTCCGGACGGCCCCAATGGCTACACCTTC.

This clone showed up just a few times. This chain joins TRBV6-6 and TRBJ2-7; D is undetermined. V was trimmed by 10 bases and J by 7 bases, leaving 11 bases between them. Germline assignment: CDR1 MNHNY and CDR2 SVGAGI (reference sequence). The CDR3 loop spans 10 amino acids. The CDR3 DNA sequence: TGTGCCACCGGACGTCGGGAGCAGTACTTC. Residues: CATGRREQYF.

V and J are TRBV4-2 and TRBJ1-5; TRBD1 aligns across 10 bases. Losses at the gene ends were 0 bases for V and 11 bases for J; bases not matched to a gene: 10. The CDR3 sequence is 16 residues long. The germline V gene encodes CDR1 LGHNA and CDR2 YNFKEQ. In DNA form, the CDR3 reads TGTGCCAGCAGCCAAGAGTGGACAGGGGGGAGAGGGGCCCAGCATTTT. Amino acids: CASSQEWTGGRGAQHF.

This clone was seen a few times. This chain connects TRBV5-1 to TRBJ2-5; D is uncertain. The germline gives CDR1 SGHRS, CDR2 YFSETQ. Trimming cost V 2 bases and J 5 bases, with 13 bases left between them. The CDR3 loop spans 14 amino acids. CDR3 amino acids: CASSFGEGGETQYF. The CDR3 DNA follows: TGCGCCAGCAGCTTCGGAGAAGGTGGGGAGACCCAGTACTTC.

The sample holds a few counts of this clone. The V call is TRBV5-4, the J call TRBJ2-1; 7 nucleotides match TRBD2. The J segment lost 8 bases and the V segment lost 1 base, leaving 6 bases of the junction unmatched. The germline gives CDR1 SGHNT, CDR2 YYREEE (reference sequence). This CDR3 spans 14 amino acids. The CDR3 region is CASSLRAGEHEQFF. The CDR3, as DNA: TGTGCCAGCAGCTTGAGGGCGGGGGAGCATGAGCAGTTCTTC.

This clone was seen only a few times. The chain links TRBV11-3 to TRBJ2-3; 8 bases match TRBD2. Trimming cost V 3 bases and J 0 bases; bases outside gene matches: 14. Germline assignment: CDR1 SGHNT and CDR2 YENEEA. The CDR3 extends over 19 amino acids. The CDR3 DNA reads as TGTGCCAGCAGCTTTCGCTGGCGGGAGGCTTTCCCTAGCACAGATACGCAGTATTTT. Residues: CASSFRWREAFPSTDTQYF.

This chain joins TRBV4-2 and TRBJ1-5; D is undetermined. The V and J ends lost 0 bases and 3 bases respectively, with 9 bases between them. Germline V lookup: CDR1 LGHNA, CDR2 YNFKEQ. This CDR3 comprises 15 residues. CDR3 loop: CASSQEMAVNQPQHF. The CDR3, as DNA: TGTGCCAGCAGCCAAGAAATGGCAGTCAATCAGCCCCAGCATTTT.